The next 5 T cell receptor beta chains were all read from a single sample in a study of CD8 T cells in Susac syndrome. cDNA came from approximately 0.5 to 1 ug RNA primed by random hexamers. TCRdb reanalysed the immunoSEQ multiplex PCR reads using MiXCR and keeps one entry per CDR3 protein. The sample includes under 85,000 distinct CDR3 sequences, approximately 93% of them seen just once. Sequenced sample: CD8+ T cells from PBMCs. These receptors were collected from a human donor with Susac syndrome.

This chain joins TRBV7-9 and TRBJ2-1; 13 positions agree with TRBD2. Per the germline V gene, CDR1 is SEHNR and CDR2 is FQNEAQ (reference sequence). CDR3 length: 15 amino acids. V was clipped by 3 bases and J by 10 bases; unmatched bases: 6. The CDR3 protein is CASSFPGLAGREQFF. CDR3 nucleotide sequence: TGTGCCAGCAGCTTCCCGGGACTAGCGGGGAGGGAGCAGTTCTTC.

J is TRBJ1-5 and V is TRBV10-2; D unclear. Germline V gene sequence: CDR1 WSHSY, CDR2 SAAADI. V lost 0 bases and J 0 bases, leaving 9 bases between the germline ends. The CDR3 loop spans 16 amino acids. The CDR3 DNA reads TGCGCCAGCAGTGAGTCAAGGAGAGATAGCAATCAGCCCCAGCATTTT. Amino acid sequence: CASSESRRDSNQPQHF.

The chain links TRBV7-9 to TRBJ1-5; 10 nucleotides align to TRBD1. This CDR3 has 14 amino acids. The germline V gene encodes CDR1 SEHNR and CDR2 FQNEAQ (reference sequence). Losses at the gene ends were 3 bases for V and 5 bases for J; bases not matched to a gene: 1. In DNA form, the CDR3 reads TGTGCCAGCAGCTTCGGACAGGGGGATCAGCCCCAGCATTTT. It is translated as CASSFGQGDQPQHF. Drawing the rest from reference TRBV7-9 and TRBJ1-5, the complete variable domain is DTGVSQNPRHKITKRGQNVTFRCDPISEHNRLYWYRQTLGQGPEFLTYFQNEAQLEKSRLLSDRFSAERPKGSFSTLEIQRTEQGDSAMYLCASSFGQGDQPQHFGDGTRLSIL.

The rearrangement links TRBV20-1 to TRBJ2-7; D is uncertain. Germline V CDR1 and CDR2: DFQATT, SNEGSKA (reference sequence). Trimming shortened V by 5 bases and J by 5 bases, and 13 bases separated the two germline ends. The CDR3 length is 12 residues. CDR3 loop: CSAGEVLDEQYF. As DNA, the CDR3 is TGCAGTGCTGGGGAAGTATTGGACGAGCAGTACTTC.

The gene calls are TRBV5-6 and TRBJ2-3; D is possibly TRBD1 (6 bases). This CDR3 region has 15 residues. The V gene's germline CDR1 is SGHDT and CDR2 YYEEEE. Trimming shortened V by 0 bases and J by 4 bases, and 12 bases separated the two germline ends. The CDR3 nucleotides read TGTGCCAGCAGCTTGGTCCAGGGGTTCGCAGATACGCAGTATTTT. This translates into CASSLVQGFADTQYF.